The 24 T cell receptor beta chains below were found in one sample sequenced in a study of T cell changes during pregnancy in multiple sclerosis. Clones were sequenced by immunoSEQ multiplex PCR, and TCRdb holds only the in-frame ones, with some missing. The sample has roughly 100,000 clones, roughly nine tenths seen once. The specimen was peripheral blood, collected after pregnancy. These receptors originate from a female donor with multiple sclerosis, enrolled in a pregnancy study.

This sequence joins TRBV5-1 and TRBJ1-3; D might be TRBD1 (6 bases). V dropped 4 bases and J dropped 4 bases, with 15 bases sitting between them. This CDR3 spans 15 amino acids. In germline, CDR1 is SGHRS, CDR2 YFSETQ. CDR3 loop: CASSRGDIGGNTIYF. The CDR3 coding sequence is TGCGCCAGCAGCCGGGGGGACATCGGCGGAAACACCATATATTTT.

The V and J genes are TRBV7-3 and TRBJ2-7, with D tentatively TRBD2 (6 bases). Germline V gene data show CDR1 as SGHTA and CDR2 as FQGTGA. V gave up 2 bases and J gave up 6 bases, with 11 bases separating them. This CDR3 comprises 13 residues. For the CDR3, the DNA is TGTGCCAGCAGCTTAGGGGGGTTGGGCGAGCAGTACTTC. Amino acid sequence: CASSLGGLGEQYF.

The CDR3 reads CASRSTGANSPLHF. As DNA, the CDR3 is TGTGCCAGCAGATCGACAGGGGCTAATTCACCCCTCCACTTT. The chain recombines TRBV6-1 with TRBJ1-6; 8 nucleotides agree with TRBD1. The junction had 4 bases not matched to a gene; V was cut back by 6 bases and J by 6 bases. The CDR3 runs to 14 residues. CDR1 is MNHNS and CDR2 is SASEGT in the germline V gene.

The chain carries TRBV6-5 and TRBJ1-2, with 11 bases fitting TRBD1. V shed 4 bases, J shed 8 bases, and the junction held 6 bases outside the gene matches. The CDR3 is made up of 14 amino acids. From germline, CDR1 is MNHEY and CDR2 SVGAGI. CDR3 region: CASSFGQGARGYTF. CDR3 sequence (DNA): TGTGCCAGCAGTTTCGGACAGGGGGCGCGAGGCTACACCTTC.

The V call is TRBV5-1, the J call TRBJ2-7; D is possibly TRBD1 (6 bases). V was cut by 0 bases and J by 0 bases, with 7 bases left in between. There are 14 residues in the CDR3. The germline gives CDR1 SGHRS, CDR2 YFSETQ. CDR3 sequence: CASSLEDSSYEQYF. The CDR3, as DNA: TGCGCCAGCAGCTTGGAGGACAGCTCCTACGAGCAGTACTTC.

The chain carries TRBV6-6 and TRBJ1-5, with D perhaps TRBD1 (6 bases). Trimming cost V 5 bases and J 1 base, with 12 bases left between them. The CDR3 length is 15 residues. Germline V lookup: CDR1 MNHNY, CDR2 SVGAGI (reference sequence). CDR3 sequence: CASSRQVESNQPQHF. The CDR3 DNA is TGTGCCAGCAGTCGACAGGTCGAGAGCAATCAGCCCCAGCATTTT.

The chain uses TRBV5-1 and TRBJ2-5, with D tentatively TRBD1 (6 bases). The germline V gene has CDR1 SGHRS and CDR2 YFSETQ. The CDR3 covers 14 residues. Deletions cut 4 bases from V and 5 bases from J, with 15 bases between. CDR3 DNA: TGCGCCAGCAGCCCTGGAGGACAGACCGAGACCCAGTACTTC. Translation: CASSPGGQTETQYF. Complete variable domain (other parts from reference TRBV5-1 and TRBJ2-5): KAGVTQTPRYLIKTRGQQVTLSCSPISGHRSVSWYQQTPGQGLQFLFEYFSETQRNKGNFPGRFSGRQFSNSRSEMNVSTLELGDSALYLCASSPGGQTETQYFGPGTRLLVL.

CDR3 bases: TGTGCCAGCAGCTTCTCCGGGACAGGGTATGAAAAACTGTTTTTT. It encodes CASSFSGTGYEKLFF. The chain couples TRBV13 to TRBJ1-4; TRBD1 aligns across 9 bases. The CDR3 is 15 residues long. Germline CDR1 reads PRHDT; CDR2 reads FYEKMQ (reference sequence). V lost 3 bases and J lost 6; bases outside the gene matches: 5.

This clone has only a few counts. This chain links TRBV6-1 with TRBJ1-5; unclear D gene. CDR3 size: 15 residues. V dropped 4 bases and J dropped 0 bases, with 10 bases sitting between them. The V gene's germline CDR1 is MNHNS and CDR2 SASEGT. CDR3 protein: CASSADKYSNQPQHF. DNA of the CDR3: TGTGCCAGCAGTGCTGACAAGTATAGCAATCAGCCCCAGCATTTT.

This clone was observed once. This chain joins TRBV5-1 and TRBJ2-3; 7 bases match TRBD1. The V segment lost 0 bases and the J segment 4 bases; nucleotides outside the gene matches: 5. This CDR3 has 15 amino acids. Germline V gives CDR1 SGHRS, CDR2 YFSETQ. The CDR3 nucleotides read TGCGCCAGCAGCTTGGGACAGGGTTTCGCAGATACGCAGTATTTT. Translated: CASSLGQGFADTQYF.

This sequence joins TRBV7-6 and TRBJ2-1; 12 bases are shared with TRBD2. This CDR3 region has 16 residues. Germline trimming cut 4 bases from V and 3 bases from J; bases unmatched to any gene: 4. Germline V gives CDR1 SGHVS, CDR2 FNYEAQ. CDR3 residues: CASSSGLAGNYNEQFF. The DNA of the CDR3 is TGTGCCAGCAGCTCAGGACTAGCGGGGAACTACAATGAGCAGTTCTTC.

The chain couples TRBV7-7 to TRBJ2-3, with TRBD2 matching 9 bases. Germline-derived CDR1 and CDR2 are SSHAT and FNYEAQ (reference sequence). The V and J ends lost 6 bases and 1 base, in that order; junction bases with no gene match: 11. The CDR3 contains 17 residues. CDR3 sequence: CASSLSAGGLGTDTQYF. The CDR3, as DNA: TGTGCCAGCAGTCTGTCGGCGGGGGGGCTAGGCACAGATACGCAGTATTTT. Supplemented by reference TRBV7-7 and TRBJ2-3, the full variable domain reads GAGVSQSPRYKVTKRGQDVTLRCDPISSHATLYWYQQALGQGPEFLTYFNYEAQPDKSGLPSDRFSAERPEGSISTLTIQRTEQRDSAMYRCASSLSAGGLGTDTQYFGPGTRLTVL.

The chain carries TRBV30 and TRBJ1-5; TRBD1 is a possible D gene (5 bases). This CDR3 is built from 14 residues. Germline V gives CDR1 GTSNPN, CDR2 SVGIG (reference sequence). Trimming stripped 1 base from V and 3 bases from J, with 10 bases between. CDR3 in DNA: TGTGCCTGGAGTGGACAGTGGTTCAATCAGCCCCAGCATTTT. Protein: CAWSGQWFNQPQHF.

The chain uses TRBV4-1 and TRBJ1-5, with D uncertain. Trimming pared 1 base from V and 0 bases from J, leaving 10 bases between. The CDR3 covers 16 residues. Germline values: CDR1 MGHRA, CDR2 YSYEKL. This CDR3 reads CASSQVFGVSNQPQHF. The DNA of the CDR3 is TGCGCCAGCAGCCAAGTTTTCGGGGTTAGCAATCAGCCCCAGCATTTT.

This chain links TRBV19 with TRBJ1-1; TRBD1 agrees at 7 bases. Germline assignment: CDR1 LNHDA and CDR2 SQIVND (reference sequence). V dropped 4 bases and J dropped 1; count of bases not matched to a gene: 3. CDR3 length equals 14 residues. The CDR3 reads CASSTPGGNTEAFF. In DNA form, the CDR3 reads TGTGCCAGTAGTACCCCAGGGGGGAACACTGAAGCTTTCTTT.

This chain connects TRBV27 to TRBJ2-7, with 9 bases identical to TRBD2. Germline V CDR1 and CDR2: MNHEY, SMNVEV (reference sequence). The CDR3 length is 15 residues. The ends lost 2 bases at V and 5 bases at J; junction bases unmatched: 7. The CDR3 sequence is CASSLIQAGGNEQYF. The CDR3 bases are TGTGCCAGCAGTTTAATTCAGGCGGGAGGGAACGAGCAGTACTTC.

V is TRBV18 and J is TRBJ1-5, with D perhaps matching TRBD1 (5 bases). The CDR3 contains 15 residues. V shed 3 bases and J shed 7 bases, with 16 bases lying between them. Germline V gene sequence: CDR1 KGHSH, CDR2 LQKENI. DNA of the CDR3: TGTGCCAGCTCACCGCTAGACAGTTCCGGGCAGCCCCAGCATTTT. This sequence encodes CASSPLDSSGQPQHF.

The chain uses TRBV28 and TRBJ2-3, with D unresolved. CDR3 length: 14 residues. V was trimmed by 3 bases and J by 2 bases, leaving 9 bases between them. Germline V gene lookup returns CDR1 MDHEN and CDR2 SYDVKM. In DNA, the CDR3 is TGTGCCAGCAGTTTCCAGGCATTCACAGATACGCAGTATTTT. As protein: CASSFQAFTDTQYF.

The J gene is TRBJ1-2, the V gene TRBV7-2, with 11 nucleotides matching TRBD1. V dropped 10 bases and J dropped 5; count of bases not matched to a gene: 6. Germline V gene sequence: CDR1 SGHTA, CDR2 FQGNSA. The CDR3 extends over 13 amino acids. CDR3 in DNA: TGTGCCATCTCCCGGGACAGGGGGTATGGCTACACCTTC. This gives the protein CAISRDRGYGYTF.

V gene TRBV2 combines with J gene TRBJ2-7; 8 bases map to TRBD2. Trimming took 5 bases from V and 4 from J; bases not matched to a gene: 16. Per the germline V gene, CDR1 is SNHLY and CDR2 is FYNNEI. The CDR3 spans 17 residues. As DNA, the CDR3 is TGTGCCAGCAGTCCCTCCTTAGCGGGGAGAGGGGCGTACGAGCAGTACTTC. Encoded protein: CASSPSLAGRGAYEQYF.

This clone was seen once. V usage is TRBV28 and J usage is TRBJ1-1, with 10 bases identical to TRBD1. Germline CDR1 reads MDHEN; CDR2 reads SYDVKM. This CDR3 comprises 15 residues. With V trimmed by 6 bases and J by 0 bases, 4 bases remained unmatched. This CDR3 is CASRGQGGLNTEAFF. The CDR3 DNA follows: TGTGCCAGCAGAGGACAGGGGGGACTGAACACTGAAGCTTTCTTT.

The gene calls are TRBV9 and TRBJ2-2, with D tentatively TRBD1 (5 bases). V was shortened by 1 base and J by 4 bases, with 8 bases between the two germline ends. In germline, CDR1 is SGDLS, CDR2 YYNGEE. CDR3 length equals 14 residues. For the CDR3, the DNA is TGTGCCAGCAGCGTACAGGGCGCCACCGGGGAGCTGTTTTTT. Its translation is CASSVQGATGELFF.

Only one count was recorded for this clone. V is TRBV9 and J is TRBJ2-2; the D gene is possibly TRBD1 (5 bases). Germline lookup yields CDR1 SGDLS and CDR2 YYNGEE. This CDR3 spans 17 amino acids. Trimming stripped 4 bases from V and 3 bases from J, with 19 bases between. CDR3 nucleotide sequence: TGTGCCAGCAGCCCTCGGCCCAGGGAAGTCGACACCGGGGAGCTGTTTTTT. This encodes CASSPRPREVDTGELFF.

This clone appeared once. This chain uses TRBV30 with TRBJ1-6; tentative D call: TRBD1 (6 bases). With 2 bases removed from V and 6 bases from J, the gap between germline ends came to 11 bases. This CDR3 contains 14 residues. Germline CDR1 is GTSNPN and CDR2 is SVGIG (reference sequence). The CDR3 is CAWSRQASNSPLHF. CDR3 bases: TGTGCCTGGAGTAGACAGGCCAGTAATTCACCCCTCCACTTT.